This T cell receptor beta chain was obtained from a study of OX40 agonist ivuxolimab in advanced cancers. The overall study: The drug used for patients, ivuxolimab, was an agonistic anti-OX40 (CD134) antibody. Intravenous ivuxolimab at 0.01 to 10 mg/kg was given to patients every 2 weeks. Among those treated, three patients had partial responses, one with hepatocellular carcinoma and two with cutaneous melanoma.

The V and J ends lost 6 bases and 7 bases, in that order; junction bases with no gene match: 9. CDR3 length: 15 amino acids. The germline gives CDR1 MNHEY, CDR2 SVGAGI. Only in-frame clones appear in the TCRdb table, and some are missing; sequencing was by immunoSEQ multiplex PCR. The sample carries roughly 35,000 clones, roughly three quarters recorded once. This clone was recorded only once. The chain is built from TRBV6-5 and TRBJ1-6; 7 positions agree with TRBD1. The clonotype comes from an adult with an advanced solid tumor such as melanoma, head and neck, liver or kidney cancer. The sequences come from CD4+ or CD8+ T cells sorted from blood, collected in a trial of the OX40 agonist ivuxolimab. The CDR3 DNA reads TGTGCCAGCAGGGAGGGAGGGGGCTGGAATTCACCCCTCCACTTT. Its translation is CASREGGGWNSPLHF.